Following are 9 T cell receptor beta chains from one sample sequenced in a study of blood T cell repertoires in COVID-19 (dated by TCRdb to between 2020 and 2021). The library was made by the immunoSEQ multiplex PCR assay. TCRdb stores this immuneACCESS table with in-frame sequences only. Part of the clones is absent; in the studies checked, under half of the shortfall reflects unresolved V genes, and no reason is known for the rest. Present in this sample are some 290,000 clones, less than 90% of which were seen just once. The ten largest clones add up to roughly 12% of the sample. Specimen: peripheral blood. The source of these receptors is a woman in her twenties or thirties with COVID-19, enrolled during active disease.

The chain recombines TRBV29-1 with TRBJ1-4; the D gene is possibly TRBD1 (5 bases). The V gene's germline CDR1 is SQVTM and CDR2 ANQGSEA. The V gene lost 4 bases and the J gene lost 9 bases, with 18 bases spanning the gap. This CDR3 has 14 residues. Written as DNA, the CDR3 is TGCAGCGTTGTCGGGGGGTCGAGTGGTCAAAAACTGTTTTTT. Translation: CSVVGGSSGQKLFF.

The CDR3 loop reads CATTAQLPYNEQFF. CDR3 in DNA: TGTGCCACTACAGCACAGTTACCTTACAATGAGCAGTTCTTC. V and J are TRBV19 and TRBJ2-1; D is unresolved. Germline CDR1 and CDR2: LNHDA and SQIVND (reference sequence). The CDR3 runs 14 residues. V gave up 10 bases and J gave up 4 bases, with 17 bases separating them.

CDR3 coding DNA: TGTGCCAGCAGACGCCGGGACAGCCCTCAAGCTTTCTTT. Translation: CASRRRDSPQAFF. The chain couples TRBV27 to TRBJ1-1; 7 nucleotides agree with TRBD1. Germline V gene data show CDR1 as MNHEY and CDR2 as SMNVEV (reference sequence). Trimming took 6 bases from V and 9 from J; bases not matched to a gene: 10. This CDR3 region has 13 residues.

This clone was recorded a few times. The chain is built from TRBV5-6 and TRBJ2-3, with 7 positions matching TRBD1. Germline assignment: CDR1 SGHDT and CDR2 YYEEEE. J lost 1 base, V lost 2 bases, and 7 bases had no gene match. This CDR3 contains 16 residues. The CDR3 region is CASSFRTGPGTDTQYF. The CDR3 bases are TGTGCCAGCAGCTTCAGGACAGGTCCTGGCACAGATACGCAGTATTTT.

The rearrangement links TRBV6-2 or TRBV6-3 to TRBJ1-5; 8 nucleotides align to TRBD1. CDR1 MNHEY and CDR2 SVGEGT come from the germline V gene. This CDR3 has 15 amino acids. Trimming cost V 4 bases and J 2 bases; bases outside gene matches: 4. DNA of the CDR3: TGTGCCAGCAGTTTCGACAGGGGCGGCAATCAGCCCCAGCATTTT. It is translated as CASSFDRGGNQPQHF.

In nucleotides, the CDR3 is TGCAGCGTTGCTGTGGGCGGGGGGCCCTACAATGAGCAGTTCTTC. It specifies CSVAVGGGPYNEQFF. The V call is TRBV29-1, the J call TRBJ2-1, with 8 bases identical to TRBD2. V shed 4 bases and J 2 bases; nucleotides not matched to a gene: 7. This CDR3 region has 15 residues. Germline V gene sequence: CDR1 SQVTM, CDR2 ANQGSEA.

V and J are TRBV21-1 and TRBJ2-3; TRBD2 is taken as the D call from the table, unchecked against the DNA. TRBV21-1 is tagged as a pseudogene. The CDR3 sequence is 15 residues long. The CDR3 spells CAIHVAGEPTDTQYF. Written as DNA, the CDR3 is TGTGCCATCCATGTAGCGGGGGAGCCCACAGATACGCAGTATTTT.

As DNA, the CDR3 is TGTGCCAGCAGCCCCCGGGTAGGGGTCGACTCTGGAAACACCATATATTTT. It translates to CASSPRVGVDSGNTIYF. The chain is built from TRBV7-9 and TRBJ1-3, with TRBD1 as a possible D gene (5 bases). CDR1 is SEHNR, CDR2 FQNEAQ, per germline (reference sequence). This CDR3 is built from 17 residues. V was cut by 5 bases and J by 0 bases, with 17 bases left in between.

The J gene is TRBJ2-3, the V gene TRBV7-2, with D possibly matching TRBD2 (7 bases). The germline V gene has CDR1 SGHTA and CDR2 FQGNSA. Trimming removed 1 base at V and 4 bases at J, with 21 bases between. The CDR3 contains 18 residues. This chain's CDR3 is CASSLGYFGQRGPDTQYF. DNA of the CDR3: TGTGCCAGCAGCTTAGGGTATTTCGGACAGCGGGGCCCAGATACGCAGTATTTT. The complete variable domain, with remaining parts taken from reference TRBV7-2 and TRBJ2-3, reads GAGVSQSPSNKVTEKGKDVELRCDPISGHTALYWYRQSLGQGLEFLIYFQGNSAPDKSGLPSDRFSAERTGGSVSTLTIQRTQQEDSAVYLCASSLGYFGQRGPDTQYFGPGTRLTVL.